This passage covers 2 T cell receptor beta chains from one sample sequenced in a study of blood T cell repertoires in COVID-19. Generated by immunoSEQ multiplex PCR, the TCRdb table keeps only in-frame clones and is missing some. This table holds a few hundred thousand clones, 82% found once. Sequencing was carried out using PBMCs or T cells enriched from blood (not recorded which). The receptors stem from a woman aged 55-75 years who had recovered from COVID-19.

There are many counts of this clone. The chain joins TRBV29-1 to TRBJ2-1, with D hard to call. Trimming took off 6 bases at V and 4 bases at J, with 10 bases between the two ends. Per germline, CDR1 SQVTM and CDR2 ANQGSEA. The CDR3 runs to 12 residues. CDR3 protein: CSVAPQYNEQFF. Written as DNA, the CDR3 is TGCAGCGTCGCCCCTCAGTACAATGAGCAGTTCTTC.

The chain joins TRBV6-1 to TRBJ1-2, with D unclear. This CDR3 contains 13 residues. V was shortened by 2 bases and J by 8 bases, with 12 bases between the two germline ends. Germline CDR1 reads MNHNS; CDR2 reads SASEGT. In DNA, the CDR3 is TGTGCCAGCAGTGAAACCACCCCGGGGGGCTACACCTTC. Amino acids: CASSETTPGGYTF.